The present entry profiles one TCR beta chain with its context. Other nucleotide sequences in the sample specify the same CDR3. This entry comes from a study of blood T cell repertoires in COVID-19. Study-level information: COVID-19 samples from acute and convalescent phases originated in the United States, Italy and Spain.

The CDR3 loop spans 12 amino acids. Trimming cost V 3 bases and J 6 bases; bases outside gene matches: 1. Per the authors' pipeline: Nucleated cell counts were estimated from reference gene primer amplification. Sequencing was performed with immunoSEQ multiplex PCR; in TCRdb, only in-frame clones are kept and a portion is missing. D and trimming come from the DNA, and the V and J calls and clone size come from that table. The repertoire holds about 310,000 clones, with 70% to 90% as singletons. Sample: peripheral blood. The gene calls are TRBV12-3 or TRBV12-4 and TRBJ1-2, with 7 bases matching TRBD1. This clonotype was obtained from a man in his sixties or seventies with acute or convalescent COVID-19. CDR3 sequence: CASSLTGNGYTF. CDR3 in DNA: TGTGCCAGCAGTTTGACAGGGAATGGCTACACCTTC.